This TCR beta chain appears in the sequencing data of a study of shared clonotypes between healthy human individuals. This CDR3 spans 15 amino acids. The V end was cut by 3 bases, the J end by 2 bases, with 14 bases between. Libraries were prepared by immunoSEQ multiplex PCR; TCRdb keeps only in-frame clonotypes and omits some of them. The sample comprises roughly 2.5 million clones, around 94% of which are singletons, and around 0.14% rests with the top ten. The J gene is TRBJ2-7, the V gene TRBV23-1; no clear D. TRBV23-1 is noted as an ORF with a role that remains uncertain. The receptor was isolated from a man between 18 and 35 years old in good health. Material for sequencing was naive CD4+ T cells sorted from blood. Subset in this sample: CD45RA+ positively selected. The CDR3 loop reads CASSHVQVFTYEQYF. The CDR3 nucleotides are TGCGCCAGCAGTCATGTCCAGGTGTTTACCTACGAGCAGTACTTC.